This record looks at one T cell receptor (beta chain) sequence and its context. Its antigen is unknown. Per-nucleotide qualities are absent, and no much larger clonotype sits a single base away. CD8 naive samples were obtained by positive selection for CCR7 among CD45RO-negative cells, yielding a CD45RA+CCR7+ population from which TemRA cells were excluded. Healthy HIV-negative adults with no recently reported acute infections or vaccinations were included as donors. Every donor was a Caucasian adult residing in Nashville, Tennessee, USA. Blood was collected by leukapheresis, and PBMCs were isolated by Ficoll-Histopaque density gradient centrifugation and then cryopreserved in liquid nitrogen vapor phase. Analytical flow cytometry was used to check the purity and quantity of each magnetically sorted T cell population. From each sorted fraction, genomic DNA was isolated and quantified by UV absorbance on a Nanodrop 2000c.

The CDR3 holds 15 amino acids from the cysteine to the phenylalanine. The entry retains the CDR3 DNA only, 45 bases that are in frame from base 1. For CDR1 and CDR2, the germline V gene lists SGHTA and FQGTGA. Between the V and J ends, shortened by 5 bases and 0 bases respectively, the junction contains 14 bases. The sample belongs to a study of shared clonotypes between healthy human individuals (TCRdb year 2020). Some background on the complete study: Three men and a couple of women, aged 18 to 49 years, made up the cohort. For each donor, CD4 naive and CD4 memory were each run on three plates, CD8 naive on two plates, and CD8 memory on one plate. To estimate repertoire size and how much clonotypes are shared between individuals, the study performed deep sequencing of blood TCR repertoires from a handful of healthy adults. Different laboratories and diverse techniques were used to prepare libraries and sequence TCR repertoires, to increase sequencing depth and limit assay-specific biases. Between about 0.85 and 9.5 billion PBMCs per donor were obtained by leukapheresis.

Findings and caveats that apply to the study as a whole: The genetic and exposure-history diversity represented was limited by the small number of donors. Sampling was limited to blood, and TCR repertoires in tissue likely differ from TCR repertoires in blood. Pairwise subsampling indicated that sequencing depth was expected to affect the degree of clonotype sharing among donors. Roughly 5% of naive CD4, 3% to 3.5% of naive CD8, 2.3% of memory CD4, and 0.4% of memory CD8 clonotypes were shared across four donors. Incomplete sequencing was indicated by rarefaction of sorted-subset datasets, despite the large sequencing depth. Larger estimated clonotype richness was generally found for naive subsets than for memory subsets. Higher generation probabilities were observed for clonotypes shared by all four sorted-subset donors than for non-shared clonotypes.

Using the deep immunoSEQ assay, TCR CDR3 regions were amplified from genomic DNA by multiplex PCR. Extracted genomic DNA from each cell subset was distributed evenly across all wells of several immunoSEQ 96-well plates, and each plate was treated as a replicate. For sorted subsets, each replicate PCR was loaded with 200 ng genomic DNA, equivalent to 30,000 to 35,000 T cell genomes. Purified libraries were quantified with a Qubit 3.0 fluorometer, sized on a Bioanalyzer 2100, and re-quantified with the KAPA Library Quantification kit. Every immunoSEQ 96-well plate was sequenced on a dedicated single-read 150-cycle Illumina NextSeq 550 flow cell. On the authors' methods: Because only junctional sequences without quality scores were contained in the immunoSEQ output, filtering matching that applied to full-length reads could not be performed. Sequences were annotated with PyIR, a Python wrapper for IgBLAST v1.9, using IMGT germline references to assign V/J genes and CDR3. Any read was removed if the V/J assignment was weak (E-value above 1e-6), the CDR3 was missing, or the read contained stop codons, out-of-frame junctions, or ambiguous translated residues. V3J clonotypes were defined as sequences sharing the same inferred V gene, J gene, and CDR3 amino acid sequence. To compute the percentage overlap between repertoires, the number of shared unique clonotypes was divided by the size of the smaller repertoire. RTK rarefaction, the Chao1 estimator, and Recon v2.1 estimates of unobserved clonotypes were used to assess repertoire richness. OLGA was used to compute generation probabilities for all TCRbeta clonotypes that the gDNA method yielded from a handful of donors. TCRdb obtained this table from immuneACCESS and retained in-frame rearrangements with V and J assigned. These tables miss some clones; where compared with another copy, unresolved V genes account for less than half of the shortfall, and the remainder is unexplained. V and J calls plus clone size are reproduced from that table; the DNA served to infer D and trimming. A total of about 2.1 million clones appear in this sample, about 92% of them only once. About 1.5% of the sample lies in the top ten.

This clonotype originated in a man aged 18 to 29 in good health. Some clones in this sample may be carry-over from other donors' samples. Source material: naive CD8+ T cells from PBMCs. Per the publication, the cell subset or site label means: CD45RA+CCR7+. The rearranged chain carries TRBV7-3 and TRBJ2-7; the D gene cannot be resolved beyond TRBD1 or TRBD2, each matching 5 bases. DNA sequence: TGTGCCAGCAGCCCCCGGGGCCGTAGCTCCTACGAGCAGTACTTC. The encoded protein is CASSPRGRSSYEQYF.